The clone carrying this T cell receptor beta chain was recorded at least ten times. Its target is unknown. This entry belongs to a study of CD8+CD57+ T cells in acquired aplastic anemia. Background on the study: Healthy donor sequencing depth: some 10 million CD4+, approximately 12 million CD8+ reads.

TCR beta VDJ and CDR3 profiles were obtained from a genomic DNA template. In TCRdb, the reads were re-called with MiXCR into one record per CDR3 protein. The sample has around 190,000 distinct CDR3 sequences; around 50% are singletons. V was clipped by 4 bases and J by 6 bases, with 7 bases between them. Germline V CDR1 and CDR2: DFQATT, SNEGSKA (reference sequence). CDR3 length equals 11 residues. Regarding the study as a whole: Comparison of patients with controls identified around 28 shared CD8+ CDR3 sequences. Significance was not reached for CD8+ Simpson's diversity between patients and controls.

The chain links TRBV20-1 to TRBJ2-4; maybe TRBD1 (6 bases). This sequence originates from a human donor in good health, serving as a control. Specimen: sorted CD4+, CD8+, or CD8+CD57+ T cells (not recorded which) from PBMCs. The CDR3 reads CSATQGNIQYF. The CDR3 DNA reads TGCAGTGCTACACAGGGAAACATTCAGTACTTC.